This record covers a single T cell receptor (beta chain). Its antigen remains unknown. TCRdb processed the 5' RACE reads anew with MiXCR; each CDR3 protein has one entry. The sample contains approximately 480,000 distinct CDR3 sequences, about 18% of which appear only once. The sample comes from a study of T-cell memory formation after mild COVID-19. General observations from the study: Those CD4+ clones that contracted were mainly in CM and EM (CD8+ ones in EMRA). Clones contracting day 15 to 85 were balanced CD4/CD8; later expanders leaned CD4+.

This CDR3 contains 16 residues. Germline V gives CDR1 LGHDT, CDR2 YNNKEL (reference sequence). V lost 4 bases, J lost 6 bases, and 10 bases stayed unmatched. The rearrangement joins TRBV3-1 to TRBJ2-1, with TRBD2 matching over 9 bases. Sequencing used PBMCs or a T cell subset sorted from them (not recorded which). This sequence was found in an adult woman who had mild COVID-19 (a few samples of this study predate the infection). Cell type and time point are not known. The CDR3 is CASSPTLAGVGNEQFF. Here the CDR3 DNA reads TGTGCCAGCAGCCCCACCTTAGCGGGAGTGGGCAATGAGCAGTTCTTC.